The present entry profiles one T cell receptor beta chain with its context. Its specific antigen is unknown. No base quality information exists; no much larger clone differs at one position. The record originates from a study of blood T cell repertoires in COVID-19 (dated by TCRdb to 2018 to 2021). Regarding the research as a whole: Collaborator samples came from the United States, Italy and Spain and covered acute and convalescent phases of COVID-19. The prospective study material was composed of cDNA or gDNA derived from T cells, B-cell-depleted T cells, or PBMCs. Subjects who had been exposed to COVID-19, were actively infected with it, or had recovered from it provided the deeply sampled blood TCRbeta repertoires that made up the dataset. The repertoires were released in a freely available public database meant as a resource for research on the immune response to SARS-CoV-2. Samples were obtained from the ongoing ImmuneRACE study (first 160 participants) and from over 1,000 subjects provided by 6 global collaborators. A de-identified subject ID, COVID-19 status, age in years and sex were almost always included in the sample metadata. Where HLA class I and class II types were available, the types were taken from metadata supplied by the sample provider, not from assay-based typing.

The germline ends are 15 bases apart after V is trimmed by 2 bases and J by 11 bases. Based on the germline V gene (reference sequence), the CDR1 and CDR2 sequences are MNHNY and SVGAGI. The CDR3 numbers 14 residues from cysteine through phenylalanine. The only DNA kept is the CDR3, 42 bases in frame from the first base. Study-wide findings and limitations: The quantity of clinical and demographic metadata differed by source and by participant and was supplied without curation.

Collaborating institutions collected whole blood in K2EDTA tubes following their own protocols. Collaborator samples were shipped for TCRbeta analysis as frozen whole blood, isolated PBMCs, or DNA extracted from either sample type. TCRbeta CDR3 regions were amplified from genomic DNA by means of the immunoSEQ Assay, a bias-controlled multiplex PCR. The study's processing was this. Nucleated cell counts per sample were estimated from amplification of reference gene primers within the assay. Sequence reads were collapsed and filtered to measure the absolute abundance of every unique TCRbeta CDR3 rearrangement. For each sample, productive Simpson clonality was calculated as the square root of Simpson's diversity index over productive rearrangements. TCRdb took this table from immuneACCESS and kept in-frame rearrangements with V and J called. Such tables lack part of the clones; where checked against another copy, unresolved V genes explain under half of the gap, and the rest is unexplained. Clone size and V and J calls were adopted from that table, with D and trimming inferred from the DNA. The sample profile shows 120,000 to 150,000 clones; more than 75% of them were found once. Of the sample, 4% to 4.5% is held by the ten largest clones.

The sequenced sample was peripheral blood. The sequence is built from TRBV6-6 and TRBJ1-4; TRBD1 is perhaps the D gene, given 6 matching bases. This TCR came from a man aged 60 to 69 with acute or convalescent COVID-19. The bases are TGTGCCAGCAGTTACGATGGCAGGGGTGGGAAACTGTTTTTT. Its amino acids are CASSYDGRGGKLFF.